A selection of T cell receptor beta chains follows, all from one sample in a study of early T cells in non-severe SARS-CoV-2 infection. TCRdb fed the 5' RACE reads into MiXCR, producing one record per CDR3 protein. The data show 60,000 to 65,000 distinct CDR3 sequences, with around 9.9% seen just once and 1.2% held by the top ten. Material for sequencing was whole blood. These receptors were obtained from an adult who was a healthcare worker with PCR-confirmed SARS-CoV-2 infection or an uninfected control (not recorded which). CDR3s include the opening cysteine and the closing phenylalanine or tryptophan. A D gene is named only where the DNA matches it firmly. Part of the rows lack a size; the others show once, few, many or a class for expanded clones.

CASSQVGFYGEQFF	TGTGCCAGCAGCCAAGTTGGGTTCTATGGTGAGCAGTTCTTC	few	TRBV3-1	TRBJ2-1	-
CASSLVRIGANSYNEQFF	TGCGCCAGCAGCTTGGTTAGAATCGGGGCTAACTCCTACAATGAGCAGTTCTTC	-	TRBV5-1	TRBJ2-1	-
CASSFDAGELFF	TGTGCCAGCAGCTTTGACGCCGGGGAGCTGTTTTTT	many	TRBV7-2	TRBJ2-2	-
CSARRQNTEAFF	TGCAGTGCTAGACGGCAGAACACTGAAGCTTTCTTT	-	TRBV20-1	TRBJ1-1	-
CASSPLGGANQPQHF	TGTGCCAGCAGCCCCCTGGGGGGGGCCAATCAGCCCCAGCATTTT	few	TRBV3-1	TRBJ1-5	-
CASSFKTGTANTDTQYF	TGTGCCAGCAGCTTCAAGACAGGGACTGCTAACACAGATACGCAGTATTTT	few	TRBV11-2	TRBJ2-3	-
CASSLSRDPPTDTQYF	TGTGCCAGCAGCCTCAGTCGGGACCCACCCACAGATACGCAGTATTTT	few	TRBV7-3	TRBJ2-3	-
CASNGGLFGNQPQHF	TGTGCCAGTAATGGGGGGCTATTCGGCAATCAGCCCCAGCATTTT	-	TRBV19	TRBJ1-5	-
CASSVGPGHNEQFF	TGTGCCAGCAGCGTAGGTCCGGGGCACAATGAGCAGTTCTTC	many	TRBV9	TRBJ2-1	-
CASSARPSGGASNEQFF	TGTGCCAGCAGTGCTAGACCTAGCGGGGGGGCATCCAATGAGCAGTTCTTC	many	TRBV2	TRBJ2-1	TRBD2
CASSDTPGAFKGETQYF	TGTGCCAGCAGCGACACCCCGGGAGCCTTTAAGGGGGAGACCCAGTACTTC	-	TRBV12-3/TRBV12-4	TRBJ2-5	-
CASSSWTGARRGYTF	TGTGCCAGCAGCTCATGGACAGGCGCGCGGCGCGGCTACACCTTC	few	TRBV7-9	TRBJ1-2	TRBD1
CASGVNYGYTF	TGTGCCAGCGGCGTAAACTATGGCTACACCTTC	-	TRBV28	TRBJ1-2	-
CASSQTDRRNYGYTF	TGTGCCAGCAGCCAGACGGACAGACGAAACTATGGCTACACCTTC	many	TRBV3-1	TRBJ1-2	-
CSPHPVEKLFF	TGCAGCCCACACCCGGTAGAAAAACTGTTTTTT	many	TRBV29-1	TRBJ1-4	-